The next 2 T cell receptor beta chains were all read from a single sample in a study of T cell repertoires in cytomegalovirus infection. TCRdb fed the reads into MiXCR, producing one record per CDR3 protein. Seen here are 900,000 to 950,000 distinct CDR3 sequences, approximately 30% observed once, and the top ten hold about an eighth. No antigen has been identified for these receptors. This material consisted of cultured CD8+ T cells from PBMCs, taken from culture after CMV antigen stimulation. The origin of the receptors is a human donor in good health (CMV status not recorded). Some clones in this sample may be carry-over from other donors' samples.

The chain couples TRBV7-9 to TRBJ2-1; D is unclear. The germline V and J ends were trimmed by 5 bases and 9 bases, with 8 bases remaining between them. CDR1 and CDR2 (germline): SEHNR, FQNEAQ (reference sequence). This CDR3 comprises 11 residues. For the CDR3, the DNA is TGTGCCAGCAGCCCCAAGGTTGAGCAGTTCTTC. Residues: CASSPKVEQFF.

Note on this clonotype: This could be a read error, since a much larger clone is one nucleotide away. The rearrangement links TRBV7-2 to TRBJ2-3; 7 positions match TRBD1. The CDR3 loop spans 14 amino acids. Trimming at V came to 3 bases and at J to 8 bases, leaving 8 bases not matched to a gene. The germline gives CDR1 SGHTA, CDR2 FQGNSA. The CDR3 is CASSLGQRIGTQYF. The CDR3 nucleotides read TGTGCCAGCAGCTTGGGACAGAGGATCGGTACGCAGTATTTT. The full variable domain, in which reference TRBV7-2 and TRBJ2-3 provide the parts outside the CDR3, is GAGVSQSPSNKVTEKGKDVELRCDPISGHTALYWYRQSLGQGLEFLIYFQGNSAPDKSGLPSDRFSAERTGGSVSTLTIQRTQQEDSAVYLCASSLGQRIGTQYFGPGTRLTVL.